The T cell receptor (beta chain) under discussion was sequenced for a study of beta chain features in type 1 diabetes. Findings and limits, study-wide: Shorter TCRB CDR3s, moderately but significantly so, marked every one of the four CD4+ subsets in Type 1 diabetes patients.

Comment on this clone: Its antigen is still unknown.

Purity (above 98%) was reached by all sorted populations. Germline assignment: CDR1 SGHVS and CDR2 FQNEAQ. The CDR3 is 13 residues long. The V and J ends lost 1 base and 5 bases respectively, with 9 bases between them. The authors reverse transcribed all of the isolated RNA, so sequencing captured expressed TCRB transcripts. About 3.6 million reads was the average for naive, central memory and regulatory T cell samples. Sequencing was performed with immunoSEQ multiplex PCR; in TCRdb, only in-frame clones are kept and a portion is missing. Of roughly 400,000 clones in the sample, roughly 9.8% were seen once.

The rearrangement uses TRBV7-8 and TRBJ2-7, with no clear D. Sequenced sample: central memory CD4+ T cells from blood. The receptor's source is a man aged 25-45 years with type 1 diabetes. CDR3 nucleotide sequence: TGTGCCAGCAGCTTAGAGCCCAACAACGAGCAGTACTTC. Protein product: CASSLEPNNEQYF.